One sample yielded the 13 T cell receptor beta chains listed below, sequenced in a study of control samples from healthy donors and cancer patients. This table comes from immunoSEQ multiplex PCR, and its TCRdb copy is limited to in-frame clones, with some not included. The data hold around 100,000 clones, with around nine tenths observed a single time. Sequenced input: blood. The receptors here all came from a human donor in good health. The donor label of this sample is uncertain.

The CDR3 loop is CASSQDSWRGQSYF. CDR3 coding DNA: TGTGCCAGCAGCCAAGATAGCTGGAGAGGGCAGTCCTACTTC. This chain joins TRBV3-1 (or the pseudogene TRBV3-2) and TRBJ2-7, with D perhaps matching TRBD2 (5 bases). The CDR3 is 14 residues long. CDR1 and CDR2 from the germline V gene are LGHDT and YNNKEL (reference sequence). Trimming shortened V by 0 bases and J by 13 bases, and 19 bases separated the two germline ends.

The chain carries TRBV28 and TRBJ1-1; D uncertain. Germline loops: CDR1 MDHEN, CDR2 SYDVKM. This CDR3 region has 12 residues. The germline V and J ends were trimmed by 2 bases and 5 bases, with 6 bases remaining between them. CDR3 protein: CASSLPRTEAFF. CDR3 nucleotides: TGTGCCAGCAGTTTACCGAGGACTGAAGCTTTCTTT.

The V call is TRBV7-6, the J call TRBJ2-2; TRBD2 agrees at 8 bases. CDR1 and CDR2 from the germline V gene are SGHVS and FNYEAQ. The length of the CDR3 is 16 residues. After removal of 5 bases from V and 1 base from J, the junction contained 6 bases not matched to a gene. The CDR3 protein is CASSALSGGNTGELFF. In nucleotides, the CDR3 is TGTGCCAGCAGCGCCCTGAGCGGGGGGAACACCGGGGAGCTGTTTTTT.

This clone was recorded only once. The chain carries TRBV6-5 and TRBJ1-2, with 8 bases identical to TRBD1. Losses at the gene ends were 6 bases for V and 8 bases for J; bases not matched to a gene: 5. Germline V gene lookup returns CDR1 MNHEY and CDR2 SVGAGI. The CDR3 runs to 12 residues. This CDR3 reads CASSARGQGYTF. In DNA form, the CDR3 reads TGTGCCAGCAGCGCCAGGGGGCAGGGCTACACCTTC.

The chain is built from TRBV6-4 and TRBJ2-2; D unclear. V gave up 0 bases and J gave up 4 bases, with 12 bases separating them. CDR3 length: 16 residues. The germline V gene encodes CDR1 MRHNA and CDR2 SNTAGT. Here the CDR3 reads CASSDSMEWGTGELFF. CDR3 bases: TGTGCCAGCAGTGACTCGATGGAGTGGGGCACCGGGGAGCTGTTTTTT.

The chain links TRBV20-1 to TRBJ1-3; D is uncertain. The CDR3 extends over 12 amino acids. The V gene's germline CDR1 is DFQATT and CDR2 SNEGSKA (reference sequence). The V gene lost 3 bases and the J gene lost 2 bases, with 5 bases spanning the gap. The DNA for the CDR3 is TGCAGTGCTAGTCTAACTGGAAACACCATATATTTT. The encoded protein is CSASLTGNTIYF.

V usage is TRBV30 and J usage is TRBJ1-2; D uncertain. The CDR3 runs to 11 residues. CDR1 is GTSNPN and CDR2 is SVGIG in the germline V gene (reference sequence). Trimming pared 3 bases from V and 7 bases from J, leaving 9 bases between. CDR3 residues: CAWRIMSGYTF. CDR3 in DNA: TGTGCCTGGAGGATAATGAGTGGCTACACCTTC.

The V gene is TRBV25-1, the J gene TRBJ1-1, with a possible D match to TRBD1 (5 bases). The germline CDR1 and CDR2 sequences are MGHDK and SYGVNS. The CDR3 extends over 16 amino acids. The germline V and J ends were trimmed by 3 bases and 9 bases, with 23 bases remaining between them. The CDR3 here is CASSDLTRDRGSKAFF. The CDR3 region has the DNA TGTGCCAGCAGTGATCTTACCCGGGATAGGGGTTCTAAAGCTTTCTTT.

The V and J genes are TRBV5-5 and TRBJ2-3; tentative D call: TRBD1 (5 bases). Germline CDR1 SGHKS, CDR2 YYEKEE (reference sequence). Trimming removed 2 bases from V and 1 base from J, with 8 bases in between. The CDR3 loop spans 14 amino acids. CDR3 loop: CASSFDSGTDTQYF. As DNA, the CDR3 is TGTGCCAGCAGCTTTGACAGTGGCACAGATACGCAGTATTTT.

As concerns this clone: Its ends do not fully match the called genes, so a read error is possible. Distinct nucleotide sequences in the sample also encode this CDR3. This sequence joins TRBV15 and TRBJ2-3, with D possibly matching TRBD2 (8 bases). Germline V gene data show CDR1 as LNHNV and CDR2 as YYDKDF (reference sequence). The CDR3 is made up of 16 amino acids. CDR3 in DNA: TGTGCCACCAGTCCGGGACGGGAGGGAGGGACAGACACGCAGTATTTT. Encoded protein: CATSPGREGGTDTQYF. The full variable domain, with the rest looked up from reference TRBV15 and TRBJ2-3, is DAMVIQNPRYQVTQFGKPVTLSCSQTLNHNVMYWYQQKSSQAPKLLFHYYDKDFNNEADTPDNFQSRRPNTSFCFLDIRSPGLGDTAMYLCATSPGREGGTDTQYFGPGTRLTVL.

For the CDR3, the DNA is TGTGCCAGCAGCCTGAGCCGGACAGGGAATTACGAGCAGTACTTC. This codes for CASSLSRTGNYEQYF. The chain joins TRBV3-1 (or the pseudogene TRBV3-2) to TRBJ2-7; 8 nucleotides agree with TRBD1. V lost 4 bases to trimming and J lost 4 bases; unmatched junction nucleotides: 9. Germline assignment: CDR1 LGHDT and CDR2 YNNKEL (reference sequence). This CDR3 has 15 residues.

The rearrangement uses TRBV2 and TRBJ1-1; 9 nucleotides align to TRBD1. Germline V gene data show CDR1 as SNHLY and CDR2 as FYNNEI. J gave up 7 bases and V 6 bases, and 9 bases lay outside the gene matches. The CDR3 consists of 14 residues. The CDR3 sequence is CASRPLQGAGEAFF. The DNA of the CDR3 is TGTGCCAGCAGGCCATTACAGGGGGCTGGTGAAGCTTTCTTT.

The CDR3 coding sequence is TGTGCCAGTAGTATCCTTCGGGCAGGGCTACATGGCAATCAGCCCCAGCATTTT. It specifies CASSILRAGLHGNQPQHF. The chain uses TRBV19 and TRBJ1-5; TRBD1 is a possible D gene (5 bases). The germline V gene has CDR1 LNHDA and CDR2 SQIVND (reference sequence). CDR3 length equals 18 residues. V lost 3 bases and J 2 bases, leaving 20 bases between the germline ends.